Presented here are 24 T cell receptor beta chains from one specimen sequenced in a study of blood T cell repertoires in COVID-19. Only in-frame clones appear in the TCRdb table, and some are missing; sequencing was by immunoSEQ multiplex PCR. The sample has more than 200,000 clones; 81% are singletons. The source material was peripheral blood. The receptors here all came from a woman aged 80 or older with acute or convalescent COVID-19.

V gene TRBV19 combines with J gene TRBJ1-5; a possible D gene is TRBD1 (6 bases). The V gene's germline CDR1 is LNHDA and CDR2 SQIVND (reference sequence). Between the trimmed V and J ends, which lost 3 bases and 2 bases, there was a span of 14 bases. The CDR3 spans 16 residues. CDR3 residues: CASSIWGGGRNQPQHF. The CDR3 DNA reads as TGTGCCAGTAGTATTTGGGGAGGGGGACGCAATCAGCCCCAGCATTTT.

The gene calls are TRBV5-4 and TRBJ1-5; D is undetermined. V lost 0 bases and J 0 bases, leaving 4 bases between the germline ends. The CDR3 runs 14 residues. The V gene's germline CDR1 is SGHNT and CDR2 YYREEE (reference sequence). CDR3 nucleotides: TGTGCCAGCAGCTTGGATAATAGCAATCAGCCCCAGCATTTT. The encoded protein is CASSLDNSNQPQHF.

The chain is built from TRBV6-4 and TRBJ2-7, with TRBD2 as a possible D gene (5 bases). Trimming cost V 7 bases and J 3 bases, with 25 bases left between them. CDR1 MRHNA and CDR2 SNTAGT come from the germline V gene. The CDR3 has 17 residues. DNA of the CDR3: TGTGCCAGCACCCAGGAGGACCCCTATTTCCACAACTACGAGCAGTACTTC. Encoded protein: CASTQEDPYFHNYEQYF.

V is TRBV5-1 and J is TRBJ2-2; 8 bases match TRBD1. This CDR3 region has 16 residues. Germline V CDR1 and CDR2: SGHRS, YFSETQ. Trimming took 4 bases from V and 4 from J; bases not matched to a gene: 9. CDR3 sequence (DNA): TGCGCCAGCAGCCCCCTGGAACAGGGGGGCACCGGGGAGCTGTTTTTT. Amino acids: CASSPLEQGGTGELFF.

The chain has TRBV19 and TRBJ2-7; tentative D call: TRBD1 (6 bases). The CDR3 has 15 amino acids. Trimming took off 3 bases at V and 3 bases at J, with 15 bases between the two ends. The germline CDR1 and CDR2 sequences are LNHDA and SQIVND (reference sequence). The CDR3 reads CASSILQGVGYEQYF. CDR3 nucleotides: TGTGCCAGTAGTATTTTACAGGGAGTGGGCTACGAGCAGTACTTC.

Note on this clone: Other DNA sequences in the same sample also yield this CDR3. V usage is TRBV5-1 and J usage is TRBJ2-5; tentatively, D is TRBD2 (5 bases). Germline V gives CDR1 SGHRS, CDR2 YFSETQ. V lost 4 bases, J lost 2 bases, and 6 bases lay in between. This CDR3 spans 12 amino acids. CDR3 amino acids: CASSRGQETQYF. The CDR3, as DNA: TGCGCCAGCAGCCGAGGGCAAGAGACCCAGTACTTC.

This chain connects TRBV29-1 to TRBJ2-1, with D tentatively TRBD1 (6 bases). The length of the CDR3 is 12 residues. Trimming pared 2 bases from V and 13 bases from J, leaving 15 bases between. Germline CDR1 is SQVTM and CDR2 is ANQGSEA. The CDR3 spells CSVEPGDSKQFF. The CDR3 region has the DNA TGCAGCGTTGAACCAGGGGATTCCAAACAGTTCTTC.

The V gene is TRBV5-1, the J gene TRBJ1-2, with 7 bases that match TRBD1. CDR3 length: 16 residues. Looked up from germline, CDR1 is SGHRS and CDR2 is YFSETQ. V was pared by 0 bases and J by 5 bases, with 10 bases of the junction left unmatched. DNA for the CDR3: TGCGCCAGCAGCTTGGGCCCGGACAGGCCGCGGTATGGCTACACCTTC. This codes for CASSLGPDRPRYGYTF.

The chain has TRBV7-8 and TRBJ1-2; TRBD1 matches 11 bases. V shed 7 bases, J shed 2 bases, and the junction held 6 bases outside the gene matches. The germline V gene encodes CDR1 SGHVS and CDR2 FQNEAQ. The CDR3 extends over 15 amino acids. DNA for the CDR3: TGTGCCAGCACCCCGGGACAGGGGGAAAACTATGGCTACACCTTC. It specifies CASTPGQGENYGYTF.

This clone was observed a few times. The rearrangement uses TRBV6-1 and TRBJ2-2, with D possibly being TRBD2 (6 bases). Germline lookup yields CDR1 MNHNS and CDR2 SASEGT. V was shortened by 1 base and J by 4 bases, with 10 bases between the two germline ends. The CDR3 runs to 15 residues. The CDR3: CASSEVHGGTGELFF. CDR3 sequence (DNA): TGTGCCAGCAGTGAAGTGCACGGGGGCACCGGGGAGCTGTTTTTT.

This rearrangement joins TRBV15 to TRBJ1-1; 11 bases are shared with TRBD1. There are 15 residues in the CDR3. V gave up 3 bases and J gave up 5 bases; unmatched junction bases: 5. The germline CDR1 and CDR2 sequences are LNHNV and YYDKDF (reference sequence). Here the CDR3 reads CATSSDGQGATEAFF. CDR3 sequence (DNA): TGTGCCACCAGCAGTGATGGACAGGGGGCTACTGAAGCTTTCTTT.

The genes are TRBV7-9 and TRBJ2-5, with D maybe TRBD1 (6 bases). V lost 2 bases, J lost 1 base, and 23 bases lay in between. CDR1 and CDR2 (germline): SEHNR, FQNEAQ (reference sequence). The CDR3 length is 19 residues. The CDR3 loop reads CASSLFGTRGPFSQETQYF. CDR3 nucleotides: TGTGCCAGCAGCTTATTCGGGACAAGGGGCCCCTTTTCCCAAGAGACCCAGTACTTC.

The chain uses TRBV28 and TRBJ2-4; perhaps TRBD2 as D (7 bases). The V and J ends lost 4 bases and 7 bases respectively, with 23 bases between them. This CDR3 is built from 17 residues. Looked up from germline, CDR1 is MDHEN and CDR2 is SYDVKM. The CDR3 DNA is TGTGCCAGCAGTTCCGCCAACGGGGGGCCGAGAGTTAACATTCAGTACTTC. It is translated as CASSSANGGPRVNIQYF.

This sequence joins TRBV11-2 and TRBJ2-7, with 10 positions matching TRBD1. The CDR3 runs to 15 residues. Germline loops: CDR1 SGHAT, CDR2 FQNNGV. V lost 4 bases to trimming and J lost 2 bases; unmatched junction nucleotides: 5. Here the CDR3 DNA reads TGTGCCAGCAGCTCGGAAGGACAGGGGGCCTACGAGCAGTACTTC. It yields the protein CASSSEGQGAYEQYF.

This clone was seen a handful of times. The DNA for the CDR3 is TGTGCCAGCAGACTTCTATCCCGGGGGAACACTGAAGCTTTCTTT. Protein: CASRLLSRGNTEAFF. The V gene is TRBV5-5, the J gene TRBJ1-1, with no clear D. Germline loops: CDR1 SGHKS, CDR2 YYEKEE (reference sequence). Trimming cost V 5 bases and J 1 base, with 15 bases left between them. The CDR3 is 15 amino acids.

The chain has TRBV5-1 and TRBJ2-3; maybe TRBD2 (7 bases). Trimming removed 4 bases from V and 6 bases from J, with 18 bases in between. This CDR3 has 15 amino acids. Germline CDR1 SGHRS, CDR2 YFSETQ. CDR3 nucleotides: TGCGCCAGCAGCCCCTCCTTGGGGGGGCAGGATACGCAGTATTTT. This sequence encodes CASSPSLGGQDTQYF.

This clone was recorded only once. The J gene is TRBJ1-1, the V gene TRBV19; the D is unclear. From germline, CDR1 is LNHDA and CDR2 SQIVND (reference sequence). The CDR3 has 15 amino acids. Trimming cost V 3 bases and J 4 bases, with 15 bases left between them. The CDR3: CASSMSGILPTEAFF. In DNA, the CDR3 is TGTGCCAGTAGTATGTCGGGGATCCTTCCCACTGAAGCTTTCTTT.

The rearrangement links TRBV6-5 to TRBJ1-6; perhaps TRBD1 as D (6 bases). CDR1 and CDR2 from the germline V gene are MNHEY and SVGAGI. Trimming left V 6 bases short and J 7 bases short, with 10 bases between. The CDR3 extends over 13 amino acids. As DNA, the CDR3 is TGTGCCAGCAGAACAGGGCCGAATTCACCCCTCCACTTT. Protein product: CASRTGPNSPLHF.

V gene TRBV5-1 combines with J gene TRBJ2-5; TRBD2 matches at 7 bases. The V gene's germline CDR1 is SGHRS and CDR2 YFSETQ. The CDR3 spans 16 residues. V shed 1 base, J shed 4 bases, and the junction held 10 bases outside the gene matches. The CDR3 region has the DNA TGCGCCAGCAGCTTGAGGGCGGGGGTCAGGCGAGAGACCCAGTACTTC. Translating it yields CASSLRAGVRRETQYF.

This chain uses TRBV28 with TRBJ1-6; D is undetermined. Germline V gene lookup returns CDR1 MDHEN and CDR2 SYDVKM. V gave up 7 bases and J gave up 3 bases, with 4 bases separating them. The CDR3 is 12 amino acids. The CDR3 region is CASTGYNSPLHF. CDR3 sequence (DNA): TGTGCCAGCACCGGCTATAATTCACCCCTCCACTTT. The full variable domain, rest sourced from reference TRBV28 and TRBJ1-6, is DVKVTQSSRYLVKRTGEKVFLECVQDMDHENMFWYRQDPGLGLRLIYFSYDVKMKEKGDIPEGYSVSREKKERFSLILESASTNQTSMYLCASTGYNSPLHFGNGTRLTVT.

This clone was observed at least ten times. The gene calls are TRBV18 and TRBJ2-7; D unresolved. Germline-derived CDR1 and CDR2 are KGHSH and LQKENI. This CDR3 is 14 amino acids long. V was trimmed by 3 bases and J by 0 bases, leaving 9 bases between them. This CDR3 reads CASSPNLDSYEQYF. Here the CDR3 DNA reads TGTGCCAGCTCACCTAACTTAGACTCCTACGAGCAGTACTTC.

The rearrangement uses TRBV5-1 and TRBJ2-5; perhaps TRBD1 as D (5 bases). V lost 0 bases and J lost 2, with 14 bases in between. The CDR3 has 16 amino acids. Germline V gene data show CDR1 as SGHRS and CDR2 as YFSETQ. The CDR3 nucleotides are TGCGCCAGCAGCTTGGAAACCAGGGTCGGACAAGAGACCCAGTACTTC. Translation gives CASSLETRVGQETQYF.

This clone turned up a few times. This chain joins TRBV19 and TRBJ1-6; D call uncertain. Deletions cut 4 bases from V and 10 bases from J, with 14 bases between. The germline CDR1 and CDR2 sequences are LNHDA and SQIVND (reference sequence). This CDR3 contains 14 residues. The DNA of the CDR3 is TGTGCCAGTAGTACCAACCCCTCCTACTCACCCCTCCACTTT. Its protein is CASSTNPSYSPLHF. Based on the CDR3 plus reference TRBV19 and TRBJ1-6, the full variable domain is DGGITQSPKYLFRKEGQNVTLSCEQNLNHDAMYWYRQDPGQGLRLIYYSQIVNDFQKGDIAEGYSVSREKKESFPLTVTSAQKNPTAFYLCASSTNPSYSPLHFGNGTRLTVT.

The V and J genes are TRBV4-2 and TRBJ2-2, with 7 bases aligning to TRBD2. The CDR3 sequence is 15 residues long. From germline, CDR1 is LGHNA and CDR2 YNFKEQ. J was trimmed by 3 bases and V by 1 base; bases with no gene match: 2. This chain's CDR3 is CASSQAGGDTGELFF. The CDR3 nucleotides are TGTGCCAGCAGCCAAGCGGGGGGAGACACCGGGGAGCTGTTTTTT.